The next 28 T cell receptor beta chains were all read from a single sample in a study of cytomegalovirus exposure and HLA in healthy donors (dated by TCRdb to 2017 to 2019). Libraries were built with the immunoSEQ multiplex PCR assay. The immuneACCESS repertoire file appears here via TCRdb, limited to in-frame rearrangements. These files lack a portion of the clones; in checked studies, under half of the deficit traces to unresolved V genes, and the cause of the others is not known. A total of some 69,000 clones appear in this sample, nearly 96% of them only once. Roughly 4.3% of the sample is taken by the ten largest. The sequenced sample consisted of PBMCs. The origin of the receptors is a woman between 18 and 29 years old in good health and CMV-seropositive.

The genes are TRBV18 and TRBJ2-7, with a weak D call TRBD1 (5 bases). The CDR3 covers 14 residues. Trimming took off 3 bases at V and 5 bases at J, with 14 bases between the two ends. Germline V lookup: CDR1 KGHSH, CDR2 LQKENI. The CDR3 region is CASSPQEGADEQYF. The CDR3 DNA is TGTGCCAGCTCACCCCAGGAAGGGGCCGACGAGCAGTACTTC.

This clone appeared a single time. The chain uses TRBV6-1 and TRBJ2-7; a weak D match, TRBD2 (6 bases). The V end lost 6 bases, the J end lost 0 bases, and 9 bases lay between the germline ends. CDR3 length: 13 residues. Looked up from germline, CDR1 is MNHNS and CDR2 is SASEGT. The CDR3 protein is CASRLANSYEQYF. In nucleotides, the CDR3 is TGTGCCAGCAGGCTAGCGAACTCCTACGAGCAGTACTTC.

The rearrangement joins TRBV18 to TRBJ2-3; TRBD2 matches 15 bases. The CDR3 has 16 amino acids. CDR1 is KGHSH and CDR2 is LQKENI in the germline V gene. With V trimmed by 6 bases and J by 3 bases, 4 bases remained unmatched. CDR3 loop: CASSPGTSGGTDTQYF. DNA of the CDR3: TGTGCCAGCTCGCCGGGGACTAGCGGGGGGACAGATACGCAGTATTTT. Using reference TRBV18 and TRBJ2-3 for the parts outside the CDR3, the full variable domain is NAGVMQNPRHLVRRRGQEARLRCSPMKGHSHVYWYRQLPEEGLKFMVYLQKENIIDESGMPKERFSAEFPKEGPSILRIQQVVRGDSAAYFCASSPGTSGGTDTQYFGPGTRLTVL.

The chain recombines TRBV5-1 with TRBJ2-3, with D possibly TRBD1 on 6 matching bases. Trimming cost V 0 bases and J 2 bases, with 13 bases left between them. The CDR3 is 16 amino acids. Germline-derived CDR1 and CDR2 are SGHRS and YFSETQ. CDR3 DNA: TGCGCCAGCAGCTTGGGAGGGTGGGGGCCCACAGATACGCAGTATTTT. Translating it yields CASSLGGWGPTDTQYF.

The sample holds a few counts of this clone. This chain joins TRBV4-2 and TRBJ2-2; a weak D match, TRBD2 (6 bases). The CDR3 consists of 15 residues. V lost 1 base and J lost 1, with 7 bases in between. Germline V gene sequence: CDR1 LGHNA, CDR2 YNFKEQ. The CDR3 bases are TGTGCCAGCAGCCAAGGACTAGAGAACACCGGGGAGCTGTTTTTT. Amino acid sequence: CASSQGLENTGELFF.

This chain links TRBV29-1 with TRBJ2-1; D is possibly TRBD1 (5 bases). This CDR3 is built from 14 residues. Germline V gene sequence: CDR1 SQVTM, CDR2 ANQGSEA. V gave up 7 bases and J gave up 6 bases, with 19 bases separating them. CDR3 region: CSARQGWLSNEQFF. CDR3 coding DNA: TGCAGCGCCCGGCAGGGTTGGCTTTCCAATGAGCAGTTCTTC.

The chain is built from TRBV4-2 and TRBJ2-3; TRBD2 matches 10 bases. V trimming: 7 bases; J trimming: 0 bases; junction bases outside the gene matches: 10. The CDR3 runs to 17 residues. Germline lookup yields CDR1 LGHNA and CDR2 YNFKEQ. CDR3: CASNSKGTSASTDTQYF. The CDR3 nucleotides read TGTGCCAGCAACTCAAAAGGGACTAGCGCGAGCACAGATACGCAGTATTTT.

V usage is TRBV27 and J usage is TRBJ2-5, with D perhaps matching TRBD2 (7 bases). The CDR3 contains 12 residues. The germline V gene has CDR1 MNHEY and CDR2 SMNVEV (reference sequence). V was clipped by 6 bases and J by 9 bases, with 14 bases between them. This CDR3 is CASSTRGGAQYF. CDR3 DNA: TGTGCCAGCAGCACGAGGGGGGGGGCCCAGTACTTC.

The V gene is TRBV7-9, the J gene TRBJ2-7; tentatively, D is TRBD2 (6 bases). Per the germline V gene, CDR1 is SEHNR and CDR2 is FQNEAQ (reference sequence). This CDR3 has 16 residues. Trimming left V 5 bases short and J 0 bases short, with 17 bases between. The CDR3: CASSLRAGLSSYEQYF. The CDR3, as DNA: TGTGCCAGCAGCCTTCGAGCGGGTTTGAGCTCCTACGAGCAGTACTTC. The whole variable domain, filled in from reference TRBV7-9 and TRBJ2-7, reads DTGVSQNPRHKITKRGQNVTFRCDPISEHNRLYWYRQTLGQGPEFLTYFQNEAQLEKSRLLSDRFSAERPKGSFSTLEIQRTEQGDSAMYLCASSLRAGLSSYEQYFGPGTRLTVT.

The chain couples TRBV28 to TRBJ2-5; 10 positions match TRBD1. From germline, CDR1 is MDHEN and CDR2 SYDVKM. The CDR3 contains 13 residues. V trimming: 6 bases; J trimming: 5 bases; junction bases outside the gene matches: 3. Here the CDR3 reads CASRMDRGETQYF. The DNA for the CDR3 is TGTGCCAGCAGAATGGACAGGGGGGAGACCCAGTACTTC.

This clone was picked up a small number of times. CDR3 sequence: CASSGGTGGTEAFF. The CDR3 DNA sequence: TGTGCCAGCAGTGGGGGGACAGGGGGAACTGAAGCTTTCTTT. The chain combines TRBV6-1 with TRBJ1-1; 11 bases fit TRBD1. The CDR3 runs 14 residues. The germline gives CDR1 MNHNS, CDR2 SASEGT. Germline trimming cut 4 bases from V and 5 bases from J; bases unmatched to any gene: 3.

This CDR3 reads CASSVDRDYGYTF. The CDR3, as DNA: TGTGCCAGTAGTGTGGACAGGGACTATGGCTACACCTTC. V usage is TRBV19 and J usage is TRBJ1-2, with TRBD1 identical over 8 bases. V shed 5 bases, J shed 3 bases, and the junction held 2 bases outside the gene matches. The V gene's germline CDR1 is LNHDA and CDR2 SQIVND (reference sequence). The CDR3 spans 13 residues. Combining the CDR3 with reference TRBV19 and TRBJ1-2 gives the whole variable domain DGGITQSPKYLFRKEGQNVTLSCEQNLNHDAMYWYRQDPGQGLRLIYYSQIVNDFQKGDIAEGYSVSREKKESFPLTVTSAQKNPTAFYLCASSVDRDYGYTFGSGTRLTVV.

The rearrangement links TRBV29-1 to TRBJ1-3, with 8 bases lining up with TRBD1. This CDR3 region has 15 residues. V shed 4 bases, J shed 3 bases, and the junction held 8 bases outside the gene matches. Germline-derived CDR1 and CDR2 are SQVTM and ANQGSEA. This CDR3 is CSVGAGGASGNTIYF. For the CDR3, the DNA is TGCAGCGTTGGAGCAGGGGGCGCAAGTGGAAACACCATATATTTT.

V is TRBV28 and J is TRBJ2-3, with 10 bases fitting TRBD2. Germline trimming cut 6 bases from V and 2 bases from J; bases unmatched to any gene: 2. Germline V gene lookup returns CDR1 MDHEN and CDR2 SYDVKM. The CDR3 spans 14 residues. The CDR3 protein is CASRTSGHTDTQYF. The CDR3 coding sequence is TGTGCCAGCAGGACTAGCGGGCACACAGATACGCAGTATTTT. Filled out from reference TRBV28 and TRBJ2-3, the complete variable domain reads DVKVTQSSRYLVKRTGEKVFLECVQDMDHENMFWYRQDPGLGLRLIYFSYDVKMKEKGDIPEGYSVSREKKERFSLILESASTNQTSMYLCASRTSGHTDTQYFGPGTRLTVL.

The chain carries TRBV21-1 and TRBJ2-1; the table's D call, TRBD2, was not checked against the DNA. TRBV21-1 is a pseudogene locus. The length of the CDR3 is 20 residues. Written as DNA, the CDR3 is TGTGCCAGCAGCAAAGAAAGGGGATATGAGCGGGAGGGCTTGAGGCGTGAGCAGTTCTTC. The encoded protein is CASSKERGYEREGLRREQFF.

The chain joins TRBV19 to TRBJ1-2; D unresolved. Germline CDR1 LNHDA, CDR2 SQIVND (reference sequence). This CDR3 has 16 residues. V dropped 7 bases and J dropped 3 bases, with 21 bases sitting between them. In DNA form, the CDR3 reads TGTGCCAGTACCGCGGGGTTCGACGGAAAATACTATGGCTACACCTTC. This codes for CASTAGFDGKYYGYTF.

The rearrangement links TRBV28 to TRBJ1-4; no clear D. The germline V and J ends were trimmed by 0 bases and 2 bases, with 13 bases remaining between them. The CDR3 totals 17 residues. Germline V lookup: CDR1 MDHEN, CDR2 SYDVKM. The CDR3 loop reads CASSLWVRRGTNEKLFF. CDR3 DNA sequence: TGTGCCAGCAGTTTATGGGTCAGGCGTGGGACTAATGAAAAACTGTTTTTT.

This clone was recorded once. This chain joins TRBV7-2 and TRBJ2-7; maybe TRBD2 (5 bases). The CDR3 contains 16 residues. The V gene lost 4 bases and the J gene lost 0 bases, with 16 bases spanning the gap. CDR1 is SGHTA, CDR2 FQGNSA, per germline. In DNA, the CDR3 is TGTGCCAGCAGCTCGTTAGCGACCGTGAACTCCTACGAGCAGTACTTC. Its translation is CASSSLATVNSYEQYF.

The chain employs TRBV6-4 and TRBJ2-3; TRBD2 might be the D (6 bases). The CDR3 totals 15 residues. CDR1 is MRHNA, CDR2 SNTAGT, per germline. Trimming left V 0 bases short and J 4 bases short, with 11 bases between. CDR3: CASSDSGGRADTQYF. The CDR3 DNA follows: TGTGCCAGCAGTGACTCCGGGGGAAGGGCAGATACGCAGTATTTT.

The V call is TRBV19, the J call TRBJ2-1; 10 bases fit TRBD2. Trimming at V came to 8 bases and at J to 5 bases, leaving 12 bases not matched to a gene. Germline-derived CDR1 and CDR2 are LNHDA and SQIVND (reference sequence). The CDR3 has 16 amino acids. The CDR3 region has the DNA TGTGCCAGTCGCTCCCCGGGACTAGCGACGCACAATGAGCAGTTCTTC. This translates into CASRSPGLATHNEQFF.

The V and J genes are TRBV28 and TRBJ1-4; D unclear. With 5 bases removed from V and 6 bases from J, the gap between germline ends came to 19 bases. This CDR3 is 16 amino acids long. CDR1 and CDR2 from the germline V gene are MDHEN and SYDVKM. The CDR3 DNA sequence: TGTGCCAGCAGTCCCGCGGGGTTTGCGGGTGATGAAAAACTGTTTTTT. It encodes CASSPAGFAGDEKLFF.

The CDR3: CASSMAGNYGYTF. The CDR3 DNA reads TGTGCCAGTAGTATGGCGGGAAACTATGGCTACACCTTC. The V gene is TRBV19, the J gene TRBJ1-2; D uncertain. The ends were cut back, 3 bases at V and 2 bases at J, with 7 bases in the middle. This CDR3 contains 13 residues. Per the germline V gene, CDR1 is LNHDA and CDR2 is SQIVND (reference sequence).

This rearrangement joins TRBV11-3 to TRBJ2-1; no definite D call. V was trimmed by 4 bases and J by 0 bases, leaving 4 bases between them. Germline V gene sequence: CDR1 SGHNT, CDR2 YENEEA. The CDR3 runs 13 residues. For the CDR3, the DNA is TGTGCCAGCAGCTCCGGCTCCTACAATGAGCAGTTCTTC. Translated: CASSSGSYNEQFF.

The chain couples TRBV4-3 to TRBJ1-5; D unresolved. The germline V and J ends were trimmed by 0 bases and 4 bases, with 13 bases remaining between them. The V gene's germline CDR1 is LGHNA and CDR2 YSLEER. The CDR3 extends over 16 amino acids. DNA for the CDR3: TGCGCCAGCAGCCAAGATCTCTGGACGGGAAATCAGCCCCAGCATTTT. This sequence encodes CASSQDLWTGNQPQHF.

The chain carries TRBV27 and TRBJ2-7; D gene uncertain. CDR3 size: 17 residues. The germline gives CDR1 MNHEY, CDR2 SMNVEV (reference sequence). V lost 2 bases, J lost 0 bases, and 17 bases lay in between. The CDR3 loop reads CASSLISPGTSSYEQYF. The CDR3 DNA is TGTGCCAGCAGTTTAATCTCTCCAGGAACCTCCTCCTACGAGCAGTACTTC.

The rearrangement uses TRBV13 and TRBJ2-7; D might be TRBD2 (6 bases). The V end lost 0 bases, the J end lost 0 bases, and 18 bases lay between the germline ends. Germline V gene data show CDR1 as PRHDT and CDR2 as FYEKMQ (reference sequence). The CDR3 length is 18 residues. CDR3 residues: CASSLGGKRLGLSYEQYF. In nucleotides, the CDR3 is TGTGCCAGCAGCTTAGGTGGAAAAAGACTAGGCCTCTCCTACGAGCAGTACTTC.

The J gene is TRBJ1-2, the V gene TRBV5-1; 8 bases are a match to TRBD1. The CDR3 consists of 13 residues. Germline CDR1 is SGHRS and CDR2 is YFSETQ. Trimming removed 4 bases from V and 8 bases from J; junction bases left unmatched: 7. The DNA for the CDR3 is TGCGCCAGCAGCCTAGGACAGGGTGGCGGCTACACCTTC. This encodes CASSLGQGGGYTF.

The V gene is TRBV4-1, the J gene TRBJ1-2, with 7 bases aligning to TRBD1. CDR1 MGHRA and CDR2 YSYEKL come from the germline V gene. V lost 2 bases to trimming and J lost 6 bases; unmatched junction nucleotides: 9. The length of the CDR3 is 15 residues. The CDR3 coding sequence is TGCGCCAGCAGCCAACCAAACAGGGGCAAGAATGGCTACACCTTC. It codes for CASSQPNRGKNGYTF.